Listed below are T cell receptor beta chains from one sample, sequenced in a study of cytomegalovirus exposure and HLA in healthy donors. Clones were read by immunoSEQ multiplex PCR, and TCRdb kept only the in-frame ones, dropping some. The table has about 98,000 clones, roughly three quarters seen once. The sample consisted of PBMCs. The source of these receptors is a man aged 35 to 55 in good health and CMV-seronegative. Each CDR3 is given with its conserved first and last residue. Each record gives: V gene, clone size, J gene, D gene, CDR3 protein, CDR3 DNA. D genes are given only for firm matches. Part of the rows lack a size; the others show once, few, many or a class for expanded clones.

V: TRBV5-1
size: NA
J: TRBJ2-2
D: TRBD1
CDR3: CASSENAGTGTTGELFF
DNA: TGCGCCAGCAGCGAGAACGCCGGGACAGGGACGACCGGGGAGCTGTTTTTT

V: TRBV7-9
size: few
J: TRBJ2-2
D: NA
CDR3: CSSSPVTGDTGELFF
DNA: TGTTCCAGCAGCCCTGTCACGGGGGACACCGGGGAGCTGTTTTTT

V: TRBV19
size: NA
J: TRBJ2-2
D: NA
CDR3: CASKKLEVSNTGELFF
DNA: TGTGCCAGTAAAAAGCTCGAGGTTTCGAACACCGGGGAGCTGTTTTTT

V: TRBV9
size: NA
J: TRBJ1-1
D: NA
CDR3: CASSVVSGSTEAFF
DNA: TGTGCCAGCAGCGTAGTTTCCGGGAGCACTGAAGCTTTCTTT

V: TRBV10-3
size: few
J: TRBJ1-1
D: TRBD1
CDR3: CAISGTGGTEAFF
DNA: TGTGCCATTTCAGGGACAGGGGGGACTGAAGCTTTCTTT

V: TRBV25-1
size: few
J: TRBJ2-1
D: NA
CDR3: CASSAGTYSYNEQFF
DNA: TGTGCCAGCAGTGCAGGGACATATAGCTACAATGAGCAGTTCTTC

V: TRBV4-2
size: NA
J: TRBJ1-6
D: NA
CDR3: CASSHPAPAESSYNSPLHF
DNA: TGTGCCAGCAGCCACCCCGCCCCCGCGGAAAGCTCCTATAATTCACCCCTCCACTTT

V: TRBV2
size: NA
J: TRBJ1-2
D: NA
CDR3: CASTERGYGYTF
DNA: TGTGCCAGCACCGAACGAGGTTATGGCTACACCTTC

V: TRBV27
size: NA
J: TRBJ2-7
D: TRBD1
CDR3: CASSLNGQGEYEQYF
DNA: TGTGCCAGCAGTTTAAACGGACAGGGGGAATACGAGCAGTACTTC

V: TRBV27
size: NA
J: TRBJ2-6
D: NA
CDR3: CASRKGVSGANVLTF
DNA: TGTGCCAGCAGGAAAGGGGTATCTGGGGCCAACGTCCTGACTTTC

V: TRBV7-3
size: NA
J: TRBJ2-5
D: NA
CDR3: CASSFRGASFETQYF
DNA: TGTGCCAGCAGCTTTCGGGGTGCCTCGTTTGAGACCCAGTACTTC

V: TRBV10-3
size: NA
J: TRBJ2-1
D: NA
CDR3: CAISPGVANNEQFF
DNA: TGTGCCATCAGTCCAGGGGTAGCTAACAATGAGCAGTTCTTC

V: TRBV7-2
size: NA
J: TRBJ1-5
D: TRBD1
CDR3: CASSLSGGGQPQHF
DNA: TGTGCCAGCAGCTTATCAGGGGGCGGGCAGCCCCAGCATTTT

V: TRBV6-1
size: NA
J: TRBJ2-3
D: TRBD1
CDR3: CASSLPGQLTDTQYF
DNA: TGTGCCAGCAGTCTACCGGGACAGCTCACAGATACGCAGTATTTT

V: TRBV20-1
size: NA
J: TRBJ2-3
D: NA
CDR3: CSVGDSIGQYF
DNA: TGCAGTGTAGGGGACTCAATCGGGCAGTATTTT

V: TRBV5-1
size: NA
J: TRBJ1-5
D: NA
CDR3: CASSLGVGDSNQPQHF
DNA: TGCGCCAGCAGCTTGGGGGTGGGGGACTCCAATCAGCCCCAGCATTTT

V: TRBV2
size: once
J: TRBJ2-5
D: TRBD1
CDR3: CASGATGGADRTQYF
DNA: TGTGCCAGCGGTGCTACAGGGGGCGCGGATCGGACCCAGTACTTC

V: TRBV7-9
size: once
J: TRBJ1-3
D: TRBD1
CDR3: CASSSWDSQGNTIYF
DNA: TGTGCCAGCAGCTCATGGGACAGCCAAGGAAACACCATATATTTT

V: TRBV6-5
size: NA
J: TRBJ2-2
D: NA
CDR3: CASSYTGVNTGELFF
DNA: TGTGCCAGCAGTTATACCGGAGTGAACACCGGGGAGCTGTTTTTT

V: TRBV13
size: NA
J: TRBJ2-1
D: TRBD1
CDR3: CASSARDRVSNEQFF
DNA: TGTGCCAGCAGCGCTAGGGACAGGGTAAGCAATGAGCAGTTCTTC

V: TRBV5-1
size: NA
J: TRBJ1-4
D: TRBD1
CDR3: CASRLRDSFATNEKLFF
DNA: TGCGCCAGCCGACTTCGGGACAGCTTTGCAACTAATGAAAAACTGTTTTTT

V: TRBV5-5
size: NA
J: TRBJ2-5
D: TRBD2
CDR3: CASSAGGLAGGRETQYF
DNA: TGTGCCAGCAGCGCGGGGGGACTAGCGGGGGGAAGGGAGACCCAGTACTTC

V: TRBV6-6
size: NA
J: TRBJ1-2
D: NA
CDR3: CASSYSDWVPHGYTF
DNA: TGTGCCAGCAGTTACTCCGACTGGGTCCCACATGGCTACACCTTC

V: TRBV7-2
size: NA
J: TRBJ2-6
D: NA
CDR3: CASSLTPSGANVLTF
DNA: TGTGCCAGCAGCTTGACTCCCTCTGGGGCCAACGTCCTGACTTTC

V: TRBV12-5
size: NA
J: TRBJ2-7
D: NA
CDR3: CASGSPKGSGEQYF
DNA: TGTGCTAGTGGCTCCCCGAAGGGGTCGGGCGAGCAGTACTTC

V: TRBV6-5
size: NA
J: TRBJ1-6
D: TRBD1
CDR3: CASSYSTTGGNSPLHF
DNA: TGTGCCAGCAGTTACTCGACCACAGGGGGTAATTCACCCCTCCACTTT

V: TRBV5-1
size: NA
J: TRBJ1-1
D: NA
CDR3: CASSLYAGRGTEAFF
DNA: TGCGCCAGCAGCTTGTATGCAGGGAGGGGAACTGAAGCTTTCTTT

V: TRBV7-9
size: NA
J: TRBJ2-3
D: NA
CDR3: CAVGLDTQYF
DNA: TGTGCCGTGGGGCTGGATACGCAGTATTTT

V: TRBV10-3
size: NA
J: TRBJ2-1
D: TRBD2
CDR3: CAISHGLAGGRGEQFF
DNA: TGTGCCATCAGTCATGGACTAGCGGGGGGGCGGGGTGAGCAGTTCTTC

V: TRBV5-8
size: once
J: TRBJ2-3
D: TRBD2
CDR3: CASSSPRAGGPSDTQYF
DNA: TGTGCCAGCAGCTCCCCCCGAGCGGGGGGGCCCTCAGATACGCAGTATTTT

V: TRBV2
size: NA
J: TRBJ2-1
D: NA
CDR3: CASWAPDGGLSYNEQFF
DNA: TGTGCCAGCTGGGCCCCTGATGGGGGCCTCTCCTACAATGAGCAGTTCTTC

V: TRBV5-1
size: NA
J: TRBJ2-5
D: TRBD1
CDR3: CASSSGTGSSETQYF
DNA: TGCGCCAGCAGCTCCGGGACAGGGTCTTCGGAGACCCAGTACTTC

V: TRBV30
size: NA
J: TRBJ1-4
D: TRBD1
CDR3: CAWSRRGHPNEKLFF
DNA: TGTGCCTGGAGTAGAAGGGGGCACCCTAATGAAAAACTGTTTTTT

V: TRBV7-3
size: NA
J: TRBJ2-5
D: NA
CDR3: CASSTGQRETQYF
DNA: TGTGCCAGCAGTACAGGACAAAGGGAGACCCAGTACTTC

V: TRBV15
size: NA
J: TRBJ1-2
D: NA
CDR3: CATSRGMTGSQGYTF
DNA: TGTGCCACCAGCAGAGGTATGACAGGATCTCAAGGCTACACCTTC

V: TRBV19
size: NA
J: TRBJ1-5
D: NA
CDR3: CASSIRGMNQPQHF
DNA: TGTGCCAGTAGTATCAGAGGAATGAATCAGCCCCAGCATTTT

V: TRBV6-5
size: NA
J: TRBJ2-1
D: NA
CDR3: CASSYEGGGNEQFF
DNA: TGTGCCAGCAGTTACGAGGGTGGTGGGAATGAGCAGTTCTTC

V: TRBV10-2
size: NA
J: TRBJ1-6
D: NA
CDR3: CASIDRRNSPLHF
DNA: TGCGCCAGCATTGACAGGCGCAATTCACCCCTCCACTTT

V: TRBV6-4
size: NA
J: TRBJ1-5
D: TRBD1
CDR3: CASRESGTGYNQPQHF
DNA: TGTGCCAGCAGGGAATCCGGGACAGGCTACAATCAGCCCCAGCATTTT

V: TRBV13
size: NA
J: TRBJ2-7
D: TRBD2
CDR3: CASSLSLLAGAPYEQYF
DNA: TGTGCCAGCAGCTTAAGCCTACTAGCGGGGGCCCCCTACGAGCAGTACTTC

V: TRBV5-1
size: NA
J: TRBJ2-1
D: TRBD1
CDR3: CASRGQGASNEQFF
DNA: TGCGCCAGCCGGGGACAGGGGGCGAGCAATGAGCAGTTCTTC

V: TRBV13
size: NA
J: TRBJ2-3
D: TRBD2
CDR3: CASSLRFEAGANTDTQYF
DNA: TGTGCCAGCAGCTTAAGGTTCGAAGCGGGGGCCAACACAGATACGCAGTATTTT

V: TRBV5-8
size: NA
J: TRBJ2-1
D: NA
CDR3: CASSSGDASHLYNEQFF
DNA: TGTGCCAGCAGCTCAGGGGACGCCTCGCATCTTTACAATGAGCAGTTCTTC

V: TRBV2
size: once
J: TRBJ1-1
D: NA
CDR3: CASSEHGKKAFF
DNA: TGTGCCAGCAGTGAACACGGGAAGAAAGCTTTCTTT

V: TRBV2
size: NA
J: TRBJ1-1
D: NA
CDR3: CASSGRGSRAEAFF
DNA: TGTGCCAGCAGTGGCCGGGGGTCGCGGGCTGAAGCTTTCTTT